One T cell receptor beta chain is described in this entry. The CDR3 extends over 15 amino acids. V lost 5 bases, J lost 4 bases, and 10 bases stayed unmatched. In germline, CDR1 is SEHNR, CDR2 FQNEAQ (reference sequence). Among the donors, all were healthy bone marrow donors. The data derive from a study of cytomegalovirus exposure and HLA in healthy donors. In the study overall: There were roughly 120 million unique TCR beta sequences, drawn from approximately 180 million T cells, in an earlier analysis.

PCR used 60 Vbeta primers and 13 Jbeta primers. Generated by immunoSEQ multiplex PCR, the TCRdb table keeps only in-frame clones and is missing some. The sample shows around 150,000 clones, roughly three quarters of them seen only once. The chain recombines TRBV7-9 with TRBJ1-1; 7 bases line up with TRBD1. The receptor comes from a woman aged 50 to 60 in good health and CMV-seronegative. Source material: PBMCs. The CDR3 DNA sequence: TGTGCCAGCAGCCCTAGGACAGGAGTAGGCACTGAAGCTTTCTTT. The encoded protein is CASSPRTGVGTEAFF.